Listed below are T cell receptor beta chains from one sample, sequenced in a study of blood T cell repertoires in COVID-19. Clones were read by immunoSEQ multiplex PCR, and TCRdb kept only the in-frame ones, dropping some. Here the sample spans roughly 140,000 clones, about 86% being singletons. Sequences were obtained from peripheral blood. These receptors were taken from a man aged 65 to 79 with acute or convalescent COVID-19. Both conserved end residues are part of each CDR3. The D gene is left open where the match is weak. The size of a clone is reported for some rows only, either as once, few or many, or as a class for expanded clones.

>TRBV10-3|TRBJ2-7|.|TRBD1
TGTGCCATCAGTCTGGGACAGGGCTACGAGCAGTACTTC
CAISLGQGYEQYF
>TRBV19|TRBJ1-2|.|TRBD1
TGTGCCAGTAGTATAGATCTGGAGGGGGCGCGCAACTATGGCTACACCTTC
CASSIDLEGARNYGYTF
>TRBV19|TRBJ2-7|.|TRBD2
TGTGCCAGTAGTAAATTACTAGCGGGAGGGCTCATCGAGCAGTACTTC
CASSKLLAGGLIEQYF
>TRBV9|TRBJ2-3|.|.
TGTGCCAGCAGCGCCCCTAAGGACAGTCGCTGGACAGATACGCAGTATTTT
CASSAPKDSRWTDTQYF
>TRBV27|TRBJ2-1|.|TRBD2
TGTGCCAGCAGAAGACTAGCGGGAAGGGATGAGCAGTTCTTC
CASRRLAGRDEQFF
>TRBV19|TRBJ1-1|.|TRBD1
TGTGCCAGTAGTATTCGACAGGGGCTGAACACTGAAGCTTTCTTT
CASSIRQGLNTEAFF
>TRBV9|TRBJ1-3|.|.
TGTGCCAGCAGCCGGGAGGGGGTTGGAAACACCATATATTTT
CASSREGVGNTIYF
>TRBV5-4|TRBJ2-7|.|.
TGTGCCAGCAGTCTAGGGACTCCACCCTACGAGCAGTACTTC
CASSLGTPPYEQYF
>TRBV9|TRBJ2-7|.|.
TGTGCCAGCGGCCCTTTCGGGGAGTTCACCTACGAGCAGTACTTC
CASGPFGEFTYEQYF
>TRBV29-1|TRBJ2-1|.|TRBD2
TGCAGCGTTGGCACTAGCGGGAGAGGTGAGCAGTTCTTC
CSVGTSGRGEQFF
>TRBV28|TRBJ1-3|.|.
TGTGCCAGCAGATTTTCCAGGGTCAGAAACACCATATATTTT
CASRFSRVRNTIYF
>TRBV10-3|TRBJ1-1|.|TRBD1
TGTGCCATCAGTGGTGGGACAGGGGGAATAAACACTGAAGCTTTCTTT
CAISGGTGGINTEAFF
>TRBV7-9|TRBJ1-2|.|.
TGTGCCAGCAGCTTGGGCCTCCCCAATGGCTACACCTTC
CASSLGLPNGYTF
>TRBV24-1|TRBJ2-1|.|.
TGTGCCACCAGTGACCAACATACAAGGGGCAATGAGCAGTTCTTC
CATSDQHTRGNEQFF
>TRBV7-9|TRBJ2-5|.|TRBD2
TGTGCCAGCAGCCGCCTAGGGACTAGCGGGAGGGAGACCCAGTACTTC
CASSRLGTSGRETQYF
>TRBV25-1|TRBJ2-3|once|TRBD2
TGTGCCAGCAGTGAAGGACTAGCGGGAGGGCCGGGGGAGACGCAGTATTTT
CASSEGLAGGPGETQYF
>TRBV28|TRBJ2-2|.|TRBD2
TGTGCCAGCAGTGCGTTGGGCGGGAGGGGATTTGGGGAGCTGTTTTTT
CASSALGGRGFGELFF
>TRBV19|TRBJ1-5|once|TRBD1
TGTGCCAGTAGTAGGCAGGGGGGACAGCCCCAGCATTTT
CASSRQGGQPQHF
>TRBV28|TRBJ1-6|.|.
TGTGCCAGCAGAGTAGGGAGCTCCTATAATTCACCCCTCCACTTT
CASRVGSSYNSPLHF
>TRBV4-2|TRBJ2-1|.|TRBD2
TGTGCCAGCAGCCAAGACGGACTAGCGGTTGGGAATGAGCAGTTCTTC
CASSQDGLAVGNEQFF
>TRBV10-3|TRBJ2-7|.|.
TGTGCCATCAGTGACGGGAGAGCCGAGCAGTACTTC
CAISDGRAEQYF
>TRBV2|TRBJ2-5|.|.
TGTGCCAGCAACCGGGCCCGAGGGGAGACCCAGTACTTC
CASNRARGETQYF
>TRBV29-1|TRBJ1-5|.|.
TGCAGCGTCCCCTCGGGGGGCGAACCCTTAATTCAGCCCCAGCATTTT
CSVPSGGEPLIQPQHF
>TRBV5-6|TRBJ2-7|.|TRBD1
TGTGCCAGCAGCCATTCTCTGACAGGGCACGAGCAGTACTTC
CASSHSLTGHEQYF
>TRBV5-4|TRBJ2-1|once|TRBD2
TGTGCCAGCAGCTTGGCGGCTAGCGGGAGCTTGTTCCTTAATGAGCAGTTCTTC
CASSLAASGSLFLNEQFF
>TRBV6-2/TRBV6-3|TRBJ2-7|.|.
TGTGCCAGCAGCTTAAGCGGCGAGCAGTACTTC
CASSLSGEQYF
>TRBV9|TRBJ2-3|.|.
TGTGCCAGCAGCGAACAGGGAGATACGCAGTATTTT
CASSEQGDTQYF
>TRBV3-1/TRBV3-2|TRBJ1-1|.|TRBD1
TGTGCCAGCAGCCAAGAAGGGGGGACAGGGTTTGAAGCTTTCTTT
CASSQEGGTGFEAFF
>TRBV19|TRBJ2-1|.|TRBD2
TGTGCCAGTAGTATTGATGCGGGAGGGTTCGATGAGCAGTTCTTC
CASSIDAGGFDEQFF
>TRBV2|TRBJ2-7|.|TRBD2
TGTGCCAGCAGAGCTGGACTAGCGGGAGGCGAGCAGTACTTC
CASRAGLAGGEQYF
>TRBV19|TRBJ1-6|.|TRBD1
TGTGCCAGTAGTAGCAGGACAGGGGATTCACCCCTCCACTTT
CASSSRTGDSPLHF
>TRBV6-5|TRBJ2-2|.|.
TGTGCCAGCAGTTTCCTCAGTAACACCGGGGAGCTGTTTTTT
CASSFLSNTGELFF
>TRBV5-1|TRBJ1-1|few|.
TGCGCCAGCAGCTTGGGGGCAGGGAACACTGAAGCTTTCTTT
CASSLGAGNTEAFF
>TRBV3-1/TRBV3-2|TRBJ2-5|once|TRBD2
TGTGCCAGCAGCCAAGATATCGGGACTAGCGGGAGGGATACCCAGTACTTC
CASSQDIGTSGRDTQYF
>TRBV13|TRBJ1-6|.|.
TGTGCCAGCAGCTCATACACGGGACAAAATAATTCACCCCTCCACTTT
CASSSYTGQNNSPLHF
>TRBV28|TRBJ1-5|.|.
TGTGCCAGCAGTTGGGCCGGGAGAGGCAATCAGCCCCAGCATTTT
CASSWAGRGNQPQHF
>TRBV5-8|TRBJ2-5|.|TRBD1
TGTGCCAGCAGCTTGGGGACTGGGACAGGCCAAGAGACCCAGTACTTC
CASSLGTGTGQETQYF
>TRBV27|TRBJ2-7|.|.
TGTGCCAGCAGTTCAACAGGACGGGCCGGGTCCTACGAGCAGTACTTC
CASSSTGRAGSYEQYF
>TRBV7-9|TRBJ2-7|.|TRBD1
TGTGCCAGCAGTCCTACAGGGGGCTACGAGCAGTACTTC
CASSPTGGYEQYF
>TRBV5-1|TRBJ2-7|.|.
TGCGCCAGCAGCTTTAACCCTACGAGCTCCTACGAGCAGTACTTC
CASSFNPTSSYEQYF
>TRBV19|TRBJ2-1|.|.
TGTGCCAGTAGGCCGACTAGAGGTGAGCAGTTCTTC
CASRPTRGEQFF
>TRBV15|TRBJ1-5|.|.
TGTGCCACCAGCAGAGAACAGGGCAGAGATCAGCCCCAGCATTTT
CATSREQGRDQPQHF
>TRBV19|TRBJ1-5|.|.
TGTGCCAGCCGACTGTCAAGGCAGCCCCAGCATTTT
CASRLSRQPQHF
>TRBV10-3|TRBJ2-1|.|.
TGTGCCATCAGTGGCTCAGGGCCGGAGGGTGAGCAGTTCTTC
CAISGSGPEGEQFF
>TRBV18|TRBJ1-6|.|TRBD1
TGTGCCAGCTCATCAGGGGACAGTAATAATTCACCCCTCCACTTT
CASSSGDSNNSPLHF
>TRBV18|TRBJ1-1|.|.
TGTGCCAGCTCACAACCTGGCAGGGAAGCTTTCTTT
CASSQPGREAFF
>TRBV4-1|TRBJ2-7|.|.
TGCGCCAGCAGCCAACTCTTAGGAGGAAACTCCTACGAGCAGTACTTC
CASSQLLGGNSYEQYF
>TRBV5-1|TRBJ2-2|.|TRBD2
TGCGCCAGCAGCTTGATGGCGGGAGGCGACACCGGGGAGCTGTTTTTT
CASSLMAGGDTGELFF
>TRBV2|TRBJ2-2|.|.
TGTGCCAGCATGGGGACATTCCCCAACACCGGGGAGCTGTTTTTT
CASMGTFPNTGELFF
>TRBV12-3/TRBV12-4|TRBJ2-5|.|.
.
CASSSSYQETQYF
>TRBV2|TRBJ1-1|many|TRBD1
TGTGCCAGCAGTGAAAGGCGGCAGGGGGCTGAAGCTTTCTTT
CASSERRQGAEAFF
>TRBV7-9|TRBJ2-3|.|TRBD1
TGTGCCAGCACCCGGACAGGGGGGACAGATACGCAGTATTTT
CASTRTGGTDTQYF
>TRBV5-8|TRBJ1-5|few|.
TGTGCCAGCAGCTTGGATCAAAATGGCAATCAGCCCCAGCATTTT
CASSLDQNGNQPQHF
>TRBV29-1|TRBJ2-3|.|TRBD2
TGCAGCGTTGCGGGACTAGCGGGAGGTCCAGATACGCAGTATTTT
CSVAGLAGGPDTQYF
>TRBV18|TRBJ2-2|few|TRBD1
TGTGCCAGCTCACAACGACAGGGTGACGGGGAGCTGTTTTTT
CASSQRQGDGELFF
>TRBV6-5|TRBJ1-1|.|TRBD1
TGTGCCAGCAGTATACAGGGGGGGAACACTGAAGCTTTCTTT
CASSIQGGNTEAFF
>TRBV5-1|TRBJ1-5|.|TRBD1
TGCGCCAGCAGCTTGAATACAGGGGCAGAGCAGCCCCAGCATTTT
CASSLNTGAEQPQHF